This is a list of T cell receptor beta chains from one sample in a study of T cells in Graves' hyperthyroidism and ophthalmopathy. MiXCR, run by TCRdb on the multiplex PCR reads, gives a single entry per CDR3 protein. The sample lists 400,000 to 550,000 distinct CDR3 sequences; around 15% were seen once. The sequencing input was blood. Source of these receptors: a woman between 18 and 29 years old with Graves' hyperthyroidism. Each CDR3 is given with its conserved first and last residue. D genes are given only for firm matches. Clone size is shown for a subset of rows, as once, few, many or a class of expanded clone.

D gene	J gene	V gene	clone size	CDR3 protein	CDR3 DNA
.	TRBJ2-1	TRBV30	many	CAWSPRGVRKFF	TGTGCCTGGAGTCCCAGAGGGGTTAGGAAGTTCTTC
.	TRBJ1-2	TRBV24-1	many	CATSDRAQGRGYTF	TGTGCCACCAGTGATCGGGCTCAGGGGAGAGGCTACACCTTC
TRBD2	TRBJ2-1	TRBV7-3	many	CASSWGLAGGSYNEQFF	TGTGCCAGCAGCTGGGGACTAGCGGGAGGCTCCTACAATGAGCAGTTCTTC
.	TRBJ1-2	TRBV7-2	many	CASSLAGGGEGYGYTF	TGTGCCAGCAGCTTAGCGGGAGGGGGTGAGGGCTATGGCTACACCTTC
TRBD1	TRBJ1-1	TRBV13	many	CASSFGQGDEAFF	TGTGCCAGCAGCTTCGGACAGGGAGATGAAGCTTTCTTT
.	TRBJ2-1	TRBV11-3	few	CASSPPRETEQFF	TGTGCCAGCAGCCCCCCTCGGGAGACTGAGCAGTTCTTC
.	TRBJ1-1	TRBV9	.	CASSVEPAGNTEAFF	TGTGCCAGCAGCGTAGAACCGGCGGGGAACACTGAAGCTTTCTTT
.	TRBJ2-7	TRBV7-8	few	CASSWLQDTEQYF	TGTGCCAGCAGCTGGTTACAGGATACCGAGCAGTACTTC
.	TRBJ1-2	TRBV18	many	CASSPWTTTNYGYTF	TGTGCCAGCTCACCTTGGACAACGACTAACTATGGCTACACCTTC
.	TRBJ1-1	TRBV11-3	many	CASSQLTETEAFF	TGTGCCAGCAGCCAATTGACAGAAACTGAAGCTTTCTTT
TRBD1	TRBJ2-4	TRBV15	.	CATSRAVGTEAKNIQYF	TGTGCCACCAGCAGAGCCGTCGGGACAGAAGCCAAAAACATTCAGTACTTC
TRBD2	TRBJ2-2	TRBV3-1	many	CASSQGGSLGELFF	TGTGCCAGCAGCCAAGGCGGGAGTCTAGGGGAGCTGTTTTTT
.	TRBJ2-1	TRBV7-3	many	CASSLSPTGFNNEQFF	TGTGCCAGCAGCTTAAGTCCTACAGGGTTCAACAATGAGCAGTTCTTC
.	TRBJ2-5	TRBV7-3	many	CASSPGLGRQETQYF	TGTGCCAGCAGCCCGGGACTCGGGAGACAAGAGACCCAGTACTTC
TRBD2	TRBJ2-3	TRBV20-1	many	CSARKGTSPDTQYF	TGCAGTGCTAGAAAGGGGACTAGCCCAGATACGCAGTATTTT
.	TRBJ1-2	TRBV20-1	many	CSARGANYGYTF	TGCAGTGCTAGAGGCGCTAACTATGGCTACACCTTC
.	TRBJ2-1	TRBV19	once	CASSSSLAQFF	TGTGCCAGTAGTAGCTCGCTAGCGCAGTTCTTC
.	TRBJ1-1	TRBV13	many	CASRQQGFRNTEAFF	TGTGCCAGCAGACAACAGGGTTTCAGGAACACTGAAGCTTTCTTT
.	TRBJ2-1	TRBV19	.	CASRPRPTSSYNEQFF	TGTGCCAGCCGCCCCCGACCGACTAGCTCCTACAATGAGCAGTTCTTC
.	TRBJ1-5	TRBV4-1	.	CASSPNRDSNQPQHF	TGCGCCAGCAGCCCCAACAGGGATAGCAATCAGCCCCAGCATTTT
.	TRBJ2-2	TRBV7-9	many	CASSPSPTGELFF	TGTGCCAGCAGCCCCTCCCCCACCGGGGAGCTGTTTTTT
.	TRBJ1-1	TRBV7-9	.	CASSLRHQTTNTEAFF	TGTGCCAGCAGCTTAAGGCACCAAACGACGAACACTGAAGCTTTCTTT
.	TRBJ1-1	TRBV5-1	.	CASSLERVRNTEAFF	TGCGCCAGCAGCTTGGAAAGGGTTCGGAACACTGAAGCTTTCTTT
.	TRBJ2-1	TRBV20-1	.	CSARDVDGNSYNEQFF	TGCAGTGCTAGAGATGTTGACGGAAACTCCTACAATGAGCAGTTCTTC
.	TRBJ2-1	TRBV7-3	many	CASSLGVGSYNEQFF	TGTGCCAGCAGCTTAGGTGTTGGGTCCTACAATGAGCAGTTCTTC
TRBD2	TRBJ2-5	TRBV5-1	few	CASSLSLMGGPETQYF	TGCGCCAGCAGCTTGTCTCTTATGGGAGGGCCAGAGACCCAGTACTTC
TRBD1	TRBJ2-2	TRBV11-2	.	CASSWGTGGTGELFF	TGTGCCAGCAGCTGGGGGACAGGGGGAACCGGGGAGCTGTTTTTT
.	TRBJ2-4	TRBV7-2	.	CASSYKAGSGSTNIQYF	TGTGCCAGCAGCTATAAGGCAGGGTCAGGGTCAACAAACATTCAGTACTTC
.	TRBJ2-3	TRBV12-3/TRBV12-4	many	CASSLRPGGTDTQYF	TGTGCCAGCAGTTTAAGGCCCGGGGGCACAGATACGCAGTATTTT
TRBD1	TRBJ1-2	TRBV6-1	.	CASSRQGVNGYTF	TGTGCCAGCAGTCGACAGGGAGTGAATGGCTACACCTTC
TRBD2	TRBJ2-4	TRBV9	few	CASSAWEGPKNIQYF	TGTGCCAGCAGCGCCTGGGAGGGTCCCAAAAACATTCAGTACTTC
.	TRBJ2-6	TRBV20-1	many	CSASGVSGANVLTF	TGCAGTGCTAGTGGGGTATCTGGGGCCAACGTCCTGACTTTC
.	TRBJ2-1	TRBV9	.	CASSVNDNEQFF	TGTGCCAGCAGCGTAAACGACAATGAGCAGTTCTTC
.	TRBJ2-5	TRBV29-1	.	CSVEVQGWETQYF	TGCAGCGTTGAAGTACAGGGTTGGGAGACCCAGTACTTC
.	TRBJ1-5	TRBV18	many	CASSPTWAANQPQHF	TGTGCCAGCTCACCGACTTGGGCAGCAAATCAGCCCCAGCATTTT
TRBD1	TRBJ2-4	TRBV4-1	.	CASSPIPGTGLSLAKNIQYF	TGCGCCAGCAGCCCTATCCCCGGGACAGGGCTGTCTCTAGCCAAAAACATTCAGTACTTC
.	TRBJ2-5	TRBV20-1	.	CSARVAGQETQYF	TGCAGTGCTAGAGTGGCAGGTCAAGAGACCCAGTACTTC
.	TRBJ2-2	TRBV7-2	few	CASSLAWSLGDGELFF	TGTGCCAGCAGCTTAGCGTGGAGTCTGGGGGACGGGGAGCTGTTTTTT
.	TRBJ2-5	TRBV20-1	many	CSASSGTTRETQYF	TGCAGTGCTTCCTCCGGGACCACCCGGGAGACCCAGTACTTC
.	TRBJ1-5	TRBV19	.	CASSIINQPQHF	TGTGCCAGTAGTATAATCAATCAGCCCCAGCATTTT
TRBD1	TRBJ1-1	TRBV2	few	CASRGRTGLNTEAFF	TGTGCCAGCAGAGGCCGGACAGGGCTGAACACTGAAGCTTTCTTT
.	TRBJ2-4	TRBV7-2	many	CASSLLLGAKNIQYF	TGTGCCAGCAGCCTTCTTCTTGGGGCCAAAAACATTCAGTACTTC
.	TRBJ2-1	TRBV3-1	many	CASSQDRGSGQFF	TGTGCCAGCAGCCAAGACCGGGGATCTGGGCAGTTCTTC
.	TRBJ2-7	TRBV3-1	many	CASSHGRGADEQYF	TGTGCCAGCAGCCACGGCAGGGGGGCGGACGAGCAGTACTTC
.	TRBJ1-2	TRBV2	.	CATKGMVHYGYTF	TGTGCCACCAAAGGGATGGTGCACTATGGCTACACCTTC
.	TRBJ2-2	TRBV7-3	.	CASSPEGGELFF	TGTGCCAGCAGCCCTGAGGGAGGGGAGCTGTTTTTT
.	TRBJ2-7	TRBV5-6	few	CASSYRYEQYF	TGTGCCAGCAGCTACCGGTACGAGCAGTACTTC
.	TRBJ1-5	TRBV24-1	many	CATSDRTGWGMRIRDQPQHF	TGTGCCACCAGTGATCGTACAGGTTGGGGGATGAGGATTCGCGATCAGCCCCAGCATTTT
TRBD2	TRBJ2-5	TRBV6-1	many	CASSPSVQGLAGEPQETQYF	TGTGCCAGCAGTCCTTCGGTTCAGGGACTAGCGGGAGAACCTCAAGAGACCCAGTACTTC
.	TRBJ2-7	TRBV20-1	few	CSAEDLTSSYEQYF	TGCAGTGCTGAAGACTTGACAAGCTCCTACGAGCAGTACTTC
.	TRBJ2-1	TRBV6-1	many	CASSQRTGSYNEQFF	TGTGCCAGCAGCCAACGCACTGGCTCCTACAATGAGCAGTTCTTC
TRBD1	TRBJ2-1	TRBV2	many	CASNLRDRLGTYNEQFF	TGTGCCAGCAATTTAAGGGACAGGTTGGGTACCTACAATGAGCAGTTCTTC
.	TRBJ1-2	TRBV6-1	.	CASCPPFGYGYTF	TGTGCCAGCTGCCCACCTTTCGGCTATGGCTACACCTTC
TRBD2	TRBJ2-1	TRBV10-2	few	CASSESGLALYNEQFF	TGCGCCAGCAGTGAGTCGGGACTAGCGCTATACAATGAGCAGTTCTTC
TRBD1	TRBJ1-1	TRBV6-1	once	CASNNRPKSPGQGSTEAFF	TGTGCCAGCAACAACAGGCCCAAATCGCCGGGACAGGGCTCCACTGAAGCTTTCTTT
.	TRBJ1-5	TRBV2	many	CASSWQGSSNQPQHF	TGTGCCAGCAGTTGGCAGGGGTCCAGCAATCAGCCCCAGCATTTT
.	TRBJ2-7	TRBV28	many	CASSLGVSEQYF	TGTGCCAGCAGTTTAGGCGTAAGCGAGCAGTACTTC
.	TRBJ1-3	TRBV12-5	few	CASGFPQGPSSGNTIYF	TGTGCTAGTGGTTTCCCCCAGGGACCAAGCTCTGGAAACACCATATATTTT
.	TRBJ2-7	TRBV20-1	.	CSALEGGRSYEQYF	TGCAGTGCCCTGGAGGGAGGCCGCTCCTACGAGCAGTACTTC
TRBD1	TRBJ1-2	TRBV3-1	many	CASSPFFGQGVYGYTF	TGTGCCAGCAGCCCCTTCTTTGGACAGGGGGTCTATGGCTACACCTTC